This passage covers 10 T cell receptor beta chains from one sample sequenced in a study of blood T cell repertoires in COVID-19. Method: immunoSEQ multiplex PCR; TCRdb's copy keeps in-frame clones and lacks some. The sample has approximately 190,000 clones, around 89% seen once; the top ten hold roughly 5.5%. The sequenced sample consisted of peripheral blood. All receptors come from a middle-aged man with active or convalescent COVID-19.

In its sample, this clone was seen once. J is TRBJ1-5 and V is TRBV6-5, with D uncertain. Germline V gene sequence: CDR1 MNHEY, CDR2 SVGAGI. The ends were cut back, 10 bases at V and 6 bases at J, with 16 bases in the middle. The CDR3 covers 13 residues. The CDR3 loop reads CAILLREGQPQHF. Here the CDR3 DNA reads TGTGCCATTCTCCTGAGGGAGGGTCAGCCCCAGCATTTT.

The chain recombines TRBV5-1 with TRBJ2-3; D is unresolved. The CDR3 runs to 14 residues. V gave up 4 bases and J gave up 0 bases, with 9 bases separating them. Germline V CDR1 and CDR2: SGHRS, YFSETQ. The CDR3 region is CASSVRHSTDTQYF. CDR3 in DNA: TGCGCCAGCAGCGTGAGACACAGCACAGATACGCAGTATTTT.

V is TRBV18 and J is TRBJ1-1, with D maybe TRBD1 (5 bases). Trimming pared 6 bases from V and 3 bases from J, leaving 14 bases between. This CDR3 region has 14 residues. Germline CDR1 reads KGHSH; CDR2 reads LQKENI. CDR3 DNA: TGTGCCAGCTCGCTGGGACTGGGTGACACTGAAGCTTTCTTT. This codes for CASSLGLGDTEAFF.

V usage is TRBV6-1 and J usage is TRBJ1-1; 11 bases line up with TRBD1. The CDR3 covers 15 residues. After removal of 3 bases from V and 5 bases from J, the junction contained 5 bases not matched to a gene. Germline assignment: CDR1 MNHNS and CDR2 SASEGT. The CDR3 protein is CASSDAGQGVTEAFF. CDR3 coding DNA: TGTGCCAGCAGTGACGCGGGACAGGGGGTGACTGAAGCTTTCTTT.

V and J are TRBV6-2 or TRBV6-3 and TRBJ1-2; D is uncertain. Germline CDR1 and CDR2: MNHEY and SVGEGT. V gave up 3 bases and J gave up 7 bases, with 18 bases separating them. The CDR3 runs 15 residues. The CDR3 DNA reads as TGTGCCAGCAGTTATGTTGATGGATCTCGGGGTGGCTACACCTTC. It encodes CASSYVDGSRGGYTF.

About this clone: A read error may produce the germline difference seen at one junction end. The chain joins TRBV6-5 to TRBJ1-6; D unclear. Germline CDR1 MNHEY, CDR2 SVGAGI. The CDR3 length is 15 residues. DNA for the CDR3: TGTGCCAGCAGTGACTCGGGCCTCTATAATTCACCCCTCCACTTT. Amino acid sequence: CASSDSGLYNSPLHF.

This chain connects TRBV20-1 to TRBJ2-1; 8 positions match TRBD2. The CDR3 consists of 16 residues. Germline V gives CDR1 DFQATT, CDR2 SNEGSKA (reference sequence). Losses at the gene ends were 3 bases for V and 0 bases for J; bases not matched to a gene: 7. The CDR3 DNA sequence: TGCAGTGCTAGTCTTATAGCGGGGAGCTCCTACAATGAGCAGTTCTTC. This codes for CSASLIAGSSYNEQFF.

The CDR3 sequence: CAIRSPSGDGSPLHF. The CDR3 coding sequence is TGTGCCATCAGGTCTCCCTCAGGGGACGGTTCACCCCTCCACTTT. The genes are TRBV10-3 and TRBJ1-6, with TRBD1 as a possible D gene (6 bases). Germline V CDR1 and CDR2: ENHRY, SYGVKD. CDR3 length: 15 residues. Trimming stripped 6 bases from V and 9 bases from J, with 18 bases between.

V is TRBV6-5 and J is TRBJ1-5; D is uncertain. The CDR3 is 11 residues long. The germline V and J ends were trimmed by 9 bases and 0 bases, with 3 bases remaining between them. Germline CDR1 is MNHEY and CDR2 is SVGAGI. The CDR3 coding sequence is TGTGCCAGTAATAGCAATCAGCCCCAGCATTTT. Its translation is CASNSNQPQHF.

The chain carries TRBV28 and TRBJ2-7; TRBD2 agrees at 10 bases. Trimming at V came to 3 bases and at J to 5 bases, leaving 7 bases not matched to a gene. Per the germline V gene, CDR1 is MDHEN and CDR2 is SYDVKM. CDR3 length equals 15 residues. The CDR3 DNA reads TGTGCCAGCAGTTTTAGCCTAGCGGGAGTTCACGAGCAGTACTTC. Translated: CASSFSLAGVHEQYF.